Listed here are 11 T cell receptor beta chains from one sample, sequenced in a study of OX40 agonist ivuxolimab in advanced cancers. Sequenced by immunoSEQ multiplex PCR; TCRdb stores in-frame clones only, minus some. Here the sample spans around 35,000 clones, 81% being singletons. The sequencing here drew on CD4+ or CD8+ T cells sorted from blood, taken in a trial of the OX40 agonist ivuxolimab. Source of these receptors: an adult with an advanced solid tumor such as melanoma, head and neck, liver or kidney cancer.

About this clone itself: A much larger clone sits a single nucleotide away, making a read error possible. The CDR3 sequence: CASSALAGVGAQYF. As DNA, the CDR3 is TGCGCCAGCAGTGCACTAGCGGGGGTTGGGGCCCAGTACTTC. The chain couples TRBV10-1 to TRBJ2-5, with 11 bases lining up with TRBD2. This CDR3 is built from 14 residues. Germline V gene data show CDR1 as WNHNN and CDR2 as SYGVQD (reference sequence). The ends lost 4 bases at V and 9 bases at J; junction bases unmatched: 7.

CDR3 nucleotides: TGCGCCAGCAGCTTTGGGAGTCTAGCGGGAGGGCCTGAGACCCAGTACTTC. Its protein is CASSFGSLAGGPETQYF. The J gene is TRBJ2-5, the V gene TRBV5-1, with 12 bases fitting TRBD2. This CDR3 has 17 amino acids. J gave up 5 bases and V 2 bases, and 10 bases lay outside the gene matches. The germline V gene encodes CDR1 SGHRS and CDR2 YFSETQ.

The chain employs TRBV19 and TRBJ2-4; D not resolved. V was cut by 4 bases and J by 8 bases, with 12 bases left in between. This CDR3 has 13 amino acids. CDR1 and CDR2 from the germline V gene are LNHDA and SQIVND (reference sequence). This CDR3 reads CASSNRHWDIQYF. The DNA for the CDR3 is TGTGCCAGTAGTAACCGACACTGGGACATTCAGTACTTC.

The chain joins TRBV9 to TRBJ1-6, with 7 nucleotides matching TRBD1. CDR3 length: 16 amino acids. With 4 bases clipped from V and 10 bases from J, the junction kept 14 bases outside the gene matches. Germline CDR1 SGDLS, CDR2 YYNGEE. CDR3 amino acids: CASSRSTGLVNSPLHF. The CDR3 DNA sequence: TGTGCCAGCAGCCGATCGACAGGGTTGGTAAACTCACCCCTCCACTTT.

The rearrangement links TRBV10-1 to TRBJ2-5, with a tentative D call TRBD1 (5 bases). V lost 8 bases, J lost 4 bases, and 14 bases lay in between. Germline values: CDR1 WNHNN, CDR2 SYGVQD (reference sequence). The CDR3 sequence is 13 residues long. The CDR3 DNA follows: TGCGCCAGCTCCCGGGCAGGGTCAGAGACCCAGTACTTC. Translated: CASSRAGSETQYF.

The V call is TRBV5-1, the J call TRBJ1-2, with no clear D. Germline CDR1 and CDR2: SGHRS and YFSETQ. This CDR3 spans 12 amino acids. V was clipped by 0 bases and J by 8 bases, with 8 bases between them. The DNA of the CDR3 is TGCGCCAGCAGCTTGGAGTTGGAGGGCTACACCTTC. Its protein is CASSLELEGYTF.

The chain is built from TRBV5-4 and TRBJ2-1; D remains ambiguous. Between the trimmed V and J ends, which lost 4 bases and 2 bases, there was a span of 13 bases. The CDR3 extends over 15 amino acids. CDR1 is SGHNT and CDR2 is YYREEE in the germline V gene (reference sequence). The DNA for the CDR3 is TGTGCCAGCAGCCTCCCTGGGCAGCCCTACAATGAGCAGTTCTTC. It specifies CASSLPGQPYNEQFF.

The rearrangement uses TRBV11-2 and TRBJ1-5, with no clear D. CDR1 and CDR2 (germline): SGHAT, FQNNGV. Trimming took off 5 bases at V and 1 base at J, with 18 bases between the two ends. This CDR3 is 17 amino acids long. As DNA, the CDR3 is TGTGCCAGCAGCCCAGGACGGGCGGCGATGAGCAATCAGCCCCAGCATTTT. It translates to CASSPGRAAMSNQPQHF.

This chain uses TRBV5-4 with TRBJ1-2; D unclear. V was trimmed by 0 bases and J by 6 bases, leaving 6 bases between them. The CDR3 extends over 12 amino acids. Germline loops: CDR1 SGHNT, CDR2 YYREEE (reference sequence). This chain's CDR3 is CASSLEYNGYTF. CDR3 sequence (DNA): TGTGCCAGCAGCTTGGAGTACAATGGCTACACCTTC.

This chain uses TRBV7-2 with TRBJ2-2; D unclear. The V end lost 2 bases, the J end lost 3 bases, and 16 bases lay between the germline ends. Germline V gene data show CDR1 as SGHTA and CDR2 as FQGNSA. The CDR3 is 17 amino acids. CDR3 bases: TGTGCCAGCAGCTTAATCCTGGGCAGCGCTTACACCGGGGAGCTGTTTTTT. Protein sequence: CASSLILGSAYTGELFF.

This clone was counted once. The chain combines TRBV19 with TRBJ1-5; possibly TRBD1 for D (5 bases). The germline V and J ends were trimmed by 5 bases and 6 bases, with 17 bases remaining between them. Germline loops: CDR1 LNHDA, CDR2 SQIVND (reference sequence). This CDR3 contains 15 residues. The CDR3 sequence: CASSALRGAGQPQHF. Written as DNA, the CDR3 is TGTGCCAGTAGTGCCCTGCGAGGGGCGGGTCAGCCCCAGCATTTT.